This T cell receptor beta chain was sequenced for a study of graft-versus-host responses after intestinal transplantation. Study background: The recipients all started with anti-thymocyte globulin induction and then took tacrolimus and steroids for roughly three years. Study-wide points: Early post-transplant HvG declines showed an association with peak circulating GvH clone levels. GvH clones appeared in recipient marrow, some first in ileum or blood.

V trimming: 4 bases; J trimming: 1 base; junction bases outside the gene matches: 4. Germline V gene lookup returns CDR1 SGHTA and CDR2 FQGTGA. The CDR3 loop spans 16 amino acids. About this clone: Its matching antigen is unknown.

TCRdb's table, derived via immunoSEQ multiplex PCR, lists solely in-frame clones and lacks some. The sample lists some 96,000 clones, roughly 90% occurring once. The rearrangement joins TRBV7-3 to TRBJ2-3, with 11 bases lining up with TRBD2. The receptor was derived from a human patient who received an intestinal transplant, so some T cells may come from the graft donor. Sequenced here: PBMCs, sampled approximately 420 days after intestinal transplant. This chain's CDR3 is CASSSKGLAGTDTQYF. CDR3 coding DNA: TGTGCCAGCAGCTCCAAGGGACTAGCGGGCACAGATACGCAGTATTTT.